The 21 T cell receptor beta chains reported below all come from one sample, sequenced in a study of blood T cell repertoires in COVID-19 (dated by TCRdb to about 2020). Library method: the immunoSEQ multiplex PCR assay. TCRdb carries this immuneACCESS record with in-frame sequences only. Its versions omit some clonotypes, under half of them owing to an unresolved V gene in the studies checked, with the rest unexplained. This sample has more than 400,000 clones in its table, and approximately 85% of those were observed once. Approximately 3% of the sample goes to the ten largest clones. Sequencing was carried out using peripheral blood. These receptors came from a human donor in a cohort sampled during active COVID-19.

The chain employs TRBV6-5 and TRBJ2-3; TRBD2 is a possible D gene (6 bases). The length of the CDR3 is 15 residues. Germline loops: CDR1 MNHEY, CDR2 SVGAGI. Trimming took off 0 bases at V and 6 bases at J, with 13 bases between the two ends. CDR3 nucleotides: TGTGCCAGCAGTTACTCCCGCGACCGGGGGGATACGCAGTATTTT. This sequence encodes CASSYSRDRGDTQYF.

The V call is TRBV5-1, the J call TRBJ2-5; 13 bases agree with TRBD2. The CDR3 is made up of 17 amino acids. V shed 0 bases, J shed 5 bases, and the junction held 7 bases outside the gene matches. Per the germline V gene, CDR1 is SGHRS and CDR2 is YFSETQ. CDR3 DNA: TGCGCCAGCAGCTTGGGACTAGCGGGAGGTACGGATGAGACCCAGTACTTC. It translates to CASSLGLAGGTDETQYF. The full variable domain, with the rest looked up from reference TRBV5-1 and TRBJ2-5, is KAGVTQTPRYLIKTRGQQVTLSCSPISGHRSVSWYQQTPGQGLQFLFEYFSETQRNKGNFPGRFSGRQFSNSRSEMNVSTLELGDSALYLCASSLGLAGGTDETQYFGPGTRLLVL.

The V gene is TRBV11-1, the J gene TRBJ2-1; 9 nucleotides match TRBD1. The CDR3 is 15 amino acids. V was clipped by 3 bases and J by 3 bases; unmatched bases: 3. Germline V gene lookup returns CDR1 SGHAT and CDR2 FQDESV (reference sequence). CDR3 coding DNA: TGTGCCAGCAGCTTCGGGACAGGGTTCTACAATGAGCAGTTCTTC. Translation gives CASSFGTGFYNEQFF.

The chain links TRBV19 to TRBJ2-3, with 8 bases aligning to TRBD1. Losses at the gene ends were 6 bases for V and 7 bases for J; bases not matched to a gene: 15. This CDR3 contains 16 residues. CDR1 LNHDA and CDR2 SQIVND come from the germline V gene (reference sequence). CDR3 amino acids: CASRRQGRENRHTQYF. CDR3 DNA sequence: TGTGCCAGTAGGCGACAGGGGCGGGAAAACCGGCATACGCAGTATTTT.

The V call is TRBV7-2, the J call TRBJ2-2; 11 bases are a match to TRBD2. Germline V CDR1 and CDR2: SGHTA, FQGNSA. This CDR3 has 17 residues. V lost 5 bases, J lost 10 bases, and 15 bases stayed unmatched. In DNA form, the CDR3 reads TGTGCCAGCAGCATAAGACTAGCGGGGAGCAAGAACGTGGAGCTGTTTTTT. Translating gives CASSIRLAGSKNVELFF. The full variable domain, rest sourced from reference TRBV7-2 and TRBJ2-2, is GAGVSQSPSNKVTEKGKDVELRCDPISGHTALYWYRQSLGQGLEFLIYFQGNSAPDKSGLPSDRFSAERTGGSVSTLTIQRTQQEDSAVYLCASSIRLAGSKNVELFFGEGSRLTVL.

CDR3 DNA: TGTGCCAGCAGCCAAGAGACCGGAGATTCGAACACTGAAGCTTTCTTT. Encoded protein: CASSQETGDSNTEAFF. V is TRBV14 and J is TRBJ1-1; no firm D call. V shed 0 bases and J shed 1 base, with 12 bases lying between them. Germline V gene lookup returns CDR1 SGHDN and CDR2 FVKESK. This CDR3 has 16 amino acids.

This clone was observed a few times. The V gene is TRBV2, the J gene TRBJ2-2; 8 nucleotides agree with TRBD1. After removal of 2 bases from V and 4 bases from J, the junction contained 3 bases not matched to a gene. This CDR3 is 15 amino acids long. Germline loops: CDR1 SNHLY, CDR2 FYNNEI. This CDR3 is CASSEQGAVTGELFF. DNA of the CDR3: TGTGCCAGCAGTGAACAGGGGGCAGTCACCGGGGAGCTGTTTTTT.

The CDR3 DNA follows: TGTGCCAGCAGTGCGGGACTAGCGGGAGGTATTGAGCAGTTCTTC. It translates to CASSAGLAGGIEQFF. The V call is TRBV7-2, the J call TRBJ2-1, with TRBD2 identical over 15 bases. CDR1 is SGHTA, CDR2 FQGNSA, per germline. This CDR3 has 15 residues. The V and J ends lost 6 bases and 9 bases, in that order; junction bases with no gene match: 6.

The chain carries TRBV6-5 and TRBJ1-1, with 7 bases matching TRBD1. The CDR3 runs to 15 residues. Germline values: CDR1 MNHEY, CDR2 SVGAGI. V gave up 6 bases and J gave up 5 bases; unmatched junction bases: 12. The CDR3 loop reads CASSPPGAGGTEAFF. Here the CDR3 DNA reads TGTGCCAGCAGCCCACCCGGTGCAGGGGGGACTGAAGCTTTCTTT.

The gene calls are TRBV18 and TRBJ1-5, with 9 bases fitting TRBD1. CDR1 is KGHSH and CDR2 is LQKENI in the germline V gene. This CDR3 has 16 residues. Germline trimming cut 5 bases from V and 6 bases from J; bases unmatched to any gene: 11. CDR3 residues: CASSGYRGQGGQPQHF. The CDR3 DNA reads as TGTGCCAGCTCAGGCTACCGGGGACAGGGTGGTCAGCCCCAGCATTTT.

V gene TRBV28 combines with J gene TRBJ2-3; 7 nucleotides line up with TRBD1. Germline V gene data show CDR1 as MDHEN and CDR2 as SYDVKM. The CDR3 has 14 amino acids. The trim removed 5 bases at V and 5 bases at J, leaving 7 bases unmatched. CDR3 loop: CASSMGQSGDTQYF. DNA for the CDR3: TGTGCCAGCAGTATGGGACAGTCCGGAGATACGCAGTATTTT.

The V call is TRBV4-3, the J call TRBJ2-1, with TRBD2 identical over 7 bases. This CDR3 contains 15 residues. The trim removed 0 bases at V and 9 bases at J, leaving 8 bases unmatched. Germline V CDR1 and CDR2: LGHNA, YSLEER. The CDR3 here is CASSQDGAGDIEQFF. In DNA form, the CDR3 reads TGCGCCAGCAGCCAAGATGGGGCGGGAGATATTGAGCAGTTCTTC.

The rearrangement uses TRBV19 and TRBJ1-1; TRBD1 matches 7 bases. CDR3 length: 14 residues. Trimming took 5 bases from V and 4 from J; bases not matched to a gene: 7. The germline V gene encodes CDR1 LNHDA and CDR2 SQIVND (reference sequence). In DNA form, the CDR3 reads TGTGCCAGTAGTCCCTTACAGGGGATCACTGAAGCTTTCTTT. Residues: CASSPLQGITEAFF.

The rearrangement joins TRBV5-5 to TRBJ1-5, with TRBD1 matching over 10 bases. This CDR3 has 16 amino acids. The V gene's germline CDR1 is SGHKS and CDR2 YYEKEE (reference sequence). V lost 0 bases to trimming and J lost 7 bases; unmatched junction nucleotides: 7. The CDR3 sequence is CASSLATGTGVQPQHF. The DNA of the CDR3 is TGTGCCAGCAGCTTGGCCACCGGGACAGGGGTCCAGCCCCAGCATTTT.

The chain is built from TRBV4-2 and TRBJ1-4, with 9 nucleotides matching TRBD1. The CDR3 totals 18 residues. Germline V gene data show CDR1 as LGHNA and CDR2 as YNFKEQ. V gave up 0 bases and J gave up 5 bases; unmatched junction bases: 10. CDR3 sequence (DNA): TGTGCCAGCAGCCAAGAACCGACAGGGGGGTGGGAAAATGAAAAACTGTTTTTT. Protein: CASSQEPTGGWENEKLFF.

The rearrangement uses TRBV15 and TRBJ1-1; the match to TRBD1 covers 8 bases. V lost 0 bases and J lost 6; bases outside the gene matches: 9. The CDR3 has 16 residues. The germline CDR1 and CDR2 sequences are LNHNV and YYDKDF (reference sequence). The CDR3 reads CATSRDLNRGYPEAFF. The CDR3 DNA sequence: TGTGCCACCAGCAGAGATCTGAACAGGGGGTATCCTGAAGCTTTCTTT.

The chain couples TRBV9 to TRBJ1-2; maybe TRBD1 (6 bases). V was cut by 0 bases and J by 8 bases, with 14 bases left in between. CDR1 and CDR2 (germline): SGDLS, YYNGEE. CDR3 size: 14 residues. The CDR3 here is CASSVELQGRGYTF. The CDR3 bases are TGTGCCAGCAGCGTAGAGTTACAGGGAAGAGGCTACACCTTC.

In DNA form, the CDR3 reads TGTGCCAGCTCACCACCCGACCGGGTTAGCAATCAGCCCCAGCATTTT. It codes for CASSPPDRVSNQPQHF. The chain recombines TRBV18 with TRBJ1-5; the D is unclear. Germline V gene sequence: CDR1 KGHSH, CDR2 LQKENI. The V end was cut by 0 bases, the J end by 0 bases, with 9 bases between. The CDR3 is 16 residues long.

The V gene is TRBV21-1, the J gene TRBJ1-5; the table's D gene call, TRBD1, was not cross checked with the DNA. TRBV21-1 is listed as a pseudogene. CDR3 length: 16 amino acids. CDR3 sequence (DNA): TGTGCCAGCAGCAAAAAGGGGCCGGCTAGCAATCAGCCCCAGCATTTT. It codes for CASSKKGPASNQPQHF.

The chain has TRBV5-4 and TRBJ2-5; TRBD1 agrees at 8 bases. The V segment lost 1 base and the J segment 1 base; nucleotides outside the gene matches: 3. This CDR3 has 15 residues. Germline V gene lookup returns CDR1 SGHNT and CDR2 YYREEE (reference sequence). The CDR3 region has the DNA TGTGCCAGCAGCTTGAACAGGGGGGTCCAAGAGACCCAGTACTTC. Its protein product is CASSLNRGVQETQYF.

This clone was seen just once. CDR3 protein: CASSPASGAQETQYF. The DNA of the CDR3 is TGCGCCAGCAGTCCCGCTAGCGGGGCCCAAGAGACCCAGTACTTC. The chain carries TRBV10-1 and TRBJ2-5, with 9 nucleotides matching TRBD2. Germline V gene lookup returns CDR1 WNHNN and CDR2 SYGVQD (reference sequence). The J segment lost 1 base and the V segment lost 5 bases, leaving 5 bases of the junction unmatched. This CDR3 spans 15 amino acids.